This TCR beta chain was identified during a study of T cells in Graves' hyperthyroidism and ophthalmopathy. Study-wide results and limits: Blood samples included most of the expanded thyroid clonotypes exceeding 0.001.

The source material, RNA transcripts, was used to amplify TCR beta CDR3 regions. The study used the HTBI primer set for a first-round RT-PCR of the TCR CDR3. Via MiXCR, TCRdb re-called the multiplex PCR reads, giving one row per CDR3 protein. Found here are about 600,000 distinct CDR3 sequences, 14% of them singletons; the top ten hold about 7%. Of note for this clonotype: Its antigen is not known. This may be a read error, as it is one base from a much larger clone.

Researchers barred patients who had uncontrolled infection, other autoimmune disease, pregnancy or lactation. Sample: blood. The TCR comes from a woman aged 18 to 35 with Graves' ophthalmopathy.

CDR3 nucleotide sequence: TGTGCCACCAGTAAAAGACCTGCTCCTAGCACAGATACGCAGTATTTT. Its translation is CATSKRPAPSTDTQYF. This rearrangement joins TRBV12-3 or TRBV12-4 to TRBJ2-3; D gene unclear. CDR3 length: 16 residues.